This TCR beta chain was captured in a study of identical twins. This clonotype was detected a few times. No antigen is known for it. V gave up 2 bases and J gave up 3 bases, with 14 bases separating them. This CDR3 contains 15 residues. The germline V gene encodes CDR1 SGHTA and CDR2 FQGNSA. TCRdb called the 5' RACE reads again in MiXCR, with one record for every CDR3 protein. The table records about 1.7 million distinct CDR3 sequences, 25% to 35% of them present only once. General study results and limits: Out-of-frame alpha sequences shared by twins showed excess low generation probability. Weaker excess twin sharing was seen among beta out-of-frame sequences. Insertions were reduced in abundant cord blood beta clonotypes but not in memory repertoires.

Each donor was a healthy Caucasian. The chain has TRBV7-2 and TRBJ2-7; D is unclear. The source of this sequence is a newborn girl in good health. The sample was cord blood. The CDR3 region is CASSLLSVLGYEQYF. The CDR3 DNA sequence: TGTGCCAGCAGCTTATTGAGTGTGTTGGGCTACGAGCAGTACTTC.